A single sample is the source of the 6 T cell receptor beta chains below, sequenced in a study of beta chain features in type 1 diabetes. Every bit of the isolated RNA underwent reverse transcription, so sequencing read expressed TCRB transcripts. TCRdb keeps only in-frame clones here, not all; method: immunoSEQ multiplex PCR. The table has 38,000 or so clones, 50% to 75% seen once. The sequenced sample consisted of Tregs from blood. All receptors derive from a woman younger than 45 in good health.

This sequence joins TRBV18 and TRBJ2-1; maybe TRBD2 (5 bases). This CDR3 spans 14 amino acids. CDR1 is KGHSH, CDR2 LQKENI, per germline. V lost 6 bases, J lost 4 bases, and 13 bases lay in between. The CDR3 DNA reads as TGTGCCAGCTCCCGAGTCGGCGGGTACAATGAGCAGTTCTTC. It is translated as CASSRVGGYNEQFF.

This chain uses TRBV5-6 with TRBJ2-1, with 9 positions matching TRBD2. The trim removed 0 bases at V and 3 bases at J, leaving 1 base unmatched. Per the germline V gene, CDR1 is SGHDT and CDR2 is YYEEEE. The CDR3 is 15 residues long. CDR3 protein: CASSLVAGVYNEQFF. CDR3 DNA sequence: TGTGCCAGCAGCTTGGTAGCGGGAGTCTACAATGAGCAGTTCTTC.

The chain has TRBV7-9 and TRBJ2-1; D gene unclear. This CDR3 has 13 amino acids. CDR1 and CDR2 (germline): SEHNR, FQNEAQ (reference sequence). V lost 2 bases to trimming and J lost 6 bases, with 8 bases between them. CDR3 sequence (DNA): TGTGCCAGCAGCTTATATGGAGTCAATGAGCAGTTCTTC. Its protein is CASSLYGVNEQFF.

This clone was picked up a small number of times. This chain uses TRBV7-2 with TRBJ2-7, with TRBD2 matching over 7 bases. V lost 4 bases to trimming and J lost 0 bases; unmatched junction nucleotides: 6. The germline V gene has CDR1 SGHTA and CDR2 FQGNSA. This CDR3 spans 15 amino acids. CDR3 amino acids: CASSSGLLNSYEQYF. The CDR3 DNA reads as TGTGCCAGCAGCTCGGGACTATTAAACTCCTACGAGCAGTACTTC.

The chain employs TRBV18 and TRBJ2-1; 15 positions match TRBD2. After removal of 0 bases from V and 7 bases from J, the junction contained 1 base not matched to a gene. This CDR3 contains 16 residues. Germline V gene lookup returns CDR1 KGHSH and CDR2 LQKENI. DNA for the CDR3: TGTGCCAGCTCACCACCGGGGACTAGCGGGAGGAATGAGCAGTTCTTC. It encodes CASSPPGTSGRNEQFF.

This chain connects TRBV21-1 to TRBJ2-7; the table's D call TRBD1 went unverified against the DNA. TRBV21-1 is flagged as a pseudogene. This CDR3 is 16 amino acids long. The CDR3, as DNA: TGTGCCAGCAGCACACGAACGGGACAGGGGTCGGACGAGCAGTACTTC. It codes for CASSTRTGQGSDEQYF.